What follows are 30 T cell receptor beta chains derived from one specimen sequenced in a study of blood T cell repertoires in COVID-19. Libraries were prepared by immunoSEQ multiplex PCR; TCRdb keeps only in-frame clonotypes and omits some of them. The sample yields more than 25,000 clones, 80% to 90% seen once. The sample comprised peripheral blood. These TCRs come from a man aged 55 to 70 with acute or convalescent COVID-19.

V is TRBV6-5 and J is TRBJ2-7; possibly TRBD1 for D (6 bases). The V and J ends lost 8 bases and 3 bases respectively, with 20 bases between them. The V gene's germline CDR1 is MNHEY and CDR2 SVGAGI. The CDR3 runs 15 residues. The chain's CDR3 is CASCRSRQVNYEQYF. CDR3 nucleotide sequence: TGTGCCAGCTGTCGTTCTCGACAGGTTAACTACGAGCAGTACTTC.

The CDR3 nucleotides are TGCGCCAGCAGCTTGGCCTTGACGGGAGGGCCAGGAGATACGCAGTATTTT. Its protein is CASSLALTGGPGDTQYF. The V and J genes are TRBV5-1 and TRBJ2-3; 8 bases are shared with TRBD2. Germline lookup yields CDR1 SGHRS and CDR2 YFSETQ. V shed 0 bases, J shed 5 bases, and the junction held 11 bases outside the gene matches. This CDR3 comprises 17 residues.

The chain combines TRBV3-1 (or the pseudogene TRBV3-2) with TRBJ2-1; weak D call: TRBD2 (5 bases). CDR3 size: 13 residues. Trimming took 4 bases from V and 8 from J, leaving 12 bases between them. Germline CDR1 reads LGHDT; CDR2 reads YNNKEL (reference sequence). The CDR3 sequence is CASSLLVGHEQFF. The CDR3, as DNA: TGTGCCAGCAGCCTACTAGTGGGCCATGAGCAGTTCTTC.

V and J are TRBV6-5 and TRBJ1-6; 9 bases match TRBD1. The CDR3 totals 14 residues. Losses at the gene ends were 6 bases for V and 5 bases for J; bases not matched to a gene: 2. Germline V gene lookup returns CDR1 MNHEY and CDR2 SVGAGI. This CDR3 is CASSRDRDNSPLHF. DNA of the CDR3: TGTGCCAGCAGCCGGGACAGGGATAATTCACCCCTCCACTTT.

This chain connects TRBV12-2 to TRBJ1-2; TRBD1 is the table's D call, not checked against the DNA. TRBV12-2 is a documented pseudogene. The CDR3 covers 17 residues. CDR3 bases: TGTGCAAGTCGCCCCCTCTTTATAAGCCTCGGGACAGCTAAGTACACCTTC. This encodes CASRPLFISLGTAKYTF.

This clone is a singleton in its sample. The J gene is TRBJ2-5, the V gene TRBV30; D may be TRBD2 (6 bases). The CDR3 has 15 residues. Trimming cost V 0 bases and J 5 bases, with 16 bases left between them. Germline V gene sequence: CDR1 GTSNPN, CDR2 SVGIG (reference sequence). CDR3 residues: CAWSVRLGSGETQYF. In nucleotides, the CDR3 is TGTGCCTGGAGTGTAAGGCTGGGCAGCGGGGAGACCCAGTACTTC.

This sequence joins TRBV9 and TRBJ2-1; TRBD1 matches at 9 bases. The trim removed 3 bases at V and 6 bases at J, leaving 7 bases unmatched. The CDR3 loop spans 15 amino acids. Looked up from germline, CDR1 is SGDLS and CDR2 is YYNGEE. DNA for the CDR3: TGTGCCAGCAGCGAGCGGGACAGGGTGGGCAATGAGCAGTTCTTC. Encoded protein: CASSERDRVGNEQFF. The whole variable domain, filled in from reference TRBV9 and TRBJ2-1, reads DSGVTQTPKHLITATGQRVTLRCSPRSGDLSVYWYQQSLDQGLQFLIQYYNGEERAKGNILERFSAQQFPDLHSELNLSSLELGDSALYFCASSERDRVGNEQFFGPGTRLTVL.

This rearrangement joins TRBV11-1 to TRBJ1-1; D not resolved. The V and J ends lost 5 bases and 0 bases respectively, with 10 bases between them. The CDR3 is 14 amino acids. Germline V CDR1 and CDR2: SGHAT, FQDESV (reference sequence). Written as DNA, the CDR3 is TGTGCCAGCAGCATACATCAAATGAACACTGAAGCTTTCTTT. Its protein product is CASSIHQMNTEAFF.

The chain links TRBV9 to TRBJ2-1; TRBD2 agrees at 13 bases. This CDR3 has 18 residues. Germline CDR1 and CDR2: SGDLS and YYNGEE. V shed 3 bases and J 2 bases; nucleotides not matched to a gene: 8. The CDR3 protein is CASSASPGTSGTYNEQFF. For the CDR3, the DNA is TGTGCCAGCAGCGCGAGCCCCGGGACTAGCGGGACCTACAATGAGCAGTTCTTC.

The rearrangement links TRBV7-3 to TRBJ2-3, with D tentatively TRBD2 (6 bases). Per germline, CDR1 SGHTA and CDR2 FQGTGA. This CDR3 contains 14 residues. V lost 5 bases, J lost 0 bases, and 9 bases lay in between. CDR3 residues: CASSRLGSTDTQYF. CDR3 DNA: TGTGCCAGCAGCAGACTAGGGAGCACAGATACGCAGTATTTT.

The rearrangement joins TRBV28 to TRBJ1-3; maybe TRBD1 (5 bases). Germline CDR1 and CDR2: MDHEN and SYDVKM. V lost 2 bases to trimming and J lost 2 bases, with 13 bases between them. The CDR3 has 16 residues. For the CDR3, the DNA is TGTGCCAGCAGTTTAGACCAGGGAGGGCCTGGAAACACCATATATTTT. It translates to CASSLDQGGPGNTIYF.

This sequence joins TRBV15 and TRBJ1-2; 7 nucleotides agree with TRBD1. Germline V CDR1 and CDR2: LNHNV, YYDKDF (reference sequence). The CDR3 loop spans 15 amino acids. With 5 bases clipped from V and 4 bases from J, the junction kept 10 bases outside the gene matches. The CDR3 loop reads CATSASRTGVYGYTF. The CDR3 DNA reads TGTGCCACCAGCGCGTCTAGGACAGGCGTCTATGGCTACACCTTC.

The chain combines TRBV5-6 with TRBJ1-2; D is undetermined. In germline, CDR1 is SGHDT, CDR2 YYEEEE. CDR3 size: 16 residues. V dropped 1 base and J dropped 4 bases, with 17 bases sitting between them. CDR3 nucleotide sequence: TGTGCCAGCAGCTTGTTCAACGCAGGCGTTCCCTATGGCTACACCTTC. This encodes CASSLFNAGVPYGYTF.

The V call is TRBV23-1, the J call TRBJ1-5; 9 nucleotides match TRBD1. TRBV23-1 qualifies as an ORF whose function is uncertain. The CDR3 has 16 residues. V lost 1 base, J lost 6 bases, and 7 bases stayed unmatched. CDR3 in amino acids: CASSQWGGQGSQPQHF. CDR3 nucleotides: TGCGCCAGCAGTCAATGGGGGGGACAGGGTAGTCAGCCCCAGCATTTT.

The chain recombines TRBV10-3 with TRBJ1-1; a weak D match, TRBD1 (5 bases). V was cut by 8 bases and J by 2 bases, with 12 bases left in between. Germline V lookup: CDR1 ENHRY, CDR2 SYGVKD. The CDR3 contains 13 residues. Here the CDR3 reads CAIATGTNTEAFF. CDR3 in DNA: TGTGCCATCGCAACCGGGACTAACACTGAAGCTTTCTTT.

V gene TRBV7-9 combines with J gene TRBJ2-1; D may be TRBD1 (5 bases). Germline V CDR1 and CDR2: SEHNR, FQNEAQ (reference sequence). V was trimmed by 2 bases and J by 7 bases, leaving 21 bases between them. This CDR3 contains 17 residues. CDR3 loop: CASSLRPGRVNNNEQFF. The CDR3 DNA reads as TGTGCCAGCAGCTTAAGGCCGGGCAGGGTCAACAATAATGAGCAGTTCTTC.

The gene calls are TRBV27 and TRBJ2-7; 8 bases fit TRBD1. With V trimmed by 3 bases and J by 1 base, 8 bases remained unmatched. The germline V gene has CDR1 MNHEY and CDR2 SMNVEV (reference sequence). The CDR3 loop spans 16 amino acids. The CDR3 loop reads CASSFWAGQGSYEQYF. For the CDR3, the DNA is TGTGCCAGCAGTTTTTGGGCAGGACAGGGTTCCTACGAGCAGTACTTC.

CDR3 DNA sequence: TGTGCCAGCAGCGTAGGGGCATCTAGCAATCAGCCCCAGCATTTT. Translating it yields CASSVGASSNQPQHF. This rearrangement joins TRBV9 to TRBJ1-5, with D hard to call. CDR1 and CDR2 (germline): SGDLS, YYNGEE. The CDR3 sequence is 15 residues long. V was cut by 0 bases and J by 0 bases, with 7 bases left in between.

The CDR3 reads CASSSSGMGGYNEQFF. DNA of the CDR3: TGTGCCAGCAGTTCTAGCGGGATGGGAGGCTACAATGAGCAGTTCTTC. The V gene is TRBV6-5, the J gene TRBJ2-1; TRBD2 aligns across 9 bases. The germline V gene encodes CDR1 MNHEY and CDR2 SVGAGI. The CDR3 totals 16 residues. V was pared by 4 bases and J by 3 bases, with 7 bases of the junction left unmatched.

V usage is TRBV2 and J usage is TRBJ1-2; 9 positions agree with TRBD1. Trimming at V came to 5 bases and at J to 2 bases, leaving 3 bases not matched to a gene. The CDR3 is 14 residues long. In germline, CDR1 is SNHLY, CDR2 FYNNEI. The CDR3 here is CASSRTGANYGYTF. DNA of the CDR3: TGTGCCAGCAGTCGGACAGGGGCAAACTATGGCTACACCTTC.

The V and J genes are TRBV3-1 (or the pseudogene TRBV3-2) and TRBJ2-7, with TRBD2 matching 14 bases. The trim removed 4 bases at V and 3 bases at J, leaving 2 bases unmatched. Germline V CDR1 and CDR2: LGHDT, YNNKEL (reference sequence). There are 15 residues in the CDR3. The CDR3 loop reads CASSPTSGGDYEQYF. The CDR3 DNA is TGTGCCAGCAGCCCGACTAGCGGGGGGGACTACGAGCAGTACTTC.

This rearrangement joins TRBV24-1 to TRBJ2-3; TRBD1 might be the D (6 bases). CDR1 is KGHDR, CDR2 SFDVKD, per germline. The CDR3 consists of 14 residues. V dropped 4 bases and J dropped 2 bases, with 9 bases sitting between them. CDR3 loop: CATSEGTLTDTQYF. The CDR3 region has the DNA TGTGCCACCAGTGAAGGGACACTCACAGATACGCAGTATTTT.

This sequence joins TRBV3-1 (or the pseudogene TRBV3-2) and TRBJ2-6; tentatively, D is TRBD1 (6 bases). Trimming cost V 4 bases and J 4 bases, with 11 bases left between them. The germline V gene encodes CDR1 LGHDT and CDR2 YNNKEL (reference sequence). The CDR3 has 15 residues. In DNA form, the CDR3 reads TGTGCCAGCAGCCCGACAGGTGACGGGGCCAACGTCCTGACTTTC. It is translated as CASSPTGDGANVLTF.

The rearrangement uses TRBV5-6 and TRBJ1-2; D is unclear. The germline gives CDR1 SGHDT, CDR2 YYEEEE. Trimming took off 3 bases at V and 2 bases at J, with 8 bases between the two ends. This CDR3 comprises 13 residues. This chain's CDR3 is CASSSDTNYGYTF. The CDR3 DNA reads as TGTGCCAGCAGCTCAGACACGAACTATGGCTACACCTTC.

The chain links TRBV19 to TRBJ1-2, with D unclear. This CDR3 has 12 residues. V dropped 10 bases and J dropped 3 bases, with 12 bases sitting between them. The germline V gene has CDR1 LNHDA and CDR2 SQIVND (reference sequence). This CDR3 is CATGRVDYGYTF. In DNA, the CDR3 is TGTGCCACCGGTCGGGTTGACTATGGCTACACCTTC.

The chain joins TRBV5-6 to TRBJ1-2; 11 bases are shared with TRBD1. Germline CDR1 and CDR2: SGHDT and YYEEEE. The CDR3 runs to 16 residues. With V trimmed by 3 bases and J by 3 bases, 7 bases remained unmatched. The CDR3 sequence is CASSYTGTGGHYGYTF. For the CDR3, the DNA is TGTGCCAGCAGCTATACCGGGACAGGGGGTCACTATGGCTACACCTTC.

The chain recombines TRBV12-1 with TRBJ2-5; the DNA was not used to check the table's D call, TRBD2. TRBV12-1 is an annotated pseudogene. The CDR3 has 15 amino acids. The CDR3 spells CASSFARRVRETQYF. CDR3 DNA sequence: TGTGCCAGCAGCTTTGCCAGGCGGGTTCGAGAGACCCAGTACTTC.

This sequence joins TRBV19 and TRBJ1-1; D unclear. The CDR3 contains 15 residues. Germline CDR1 and CDR2: LNHDA and SQIVND (reference sequence). V was pared by 2 bases and J by 0 bases, with 10 bases between. CDR3 nucleotides: TGTGCCAGTAGTATATCGCACTACATGAACACTGAAGCTTTCTTT. It codes for CASSISHYMNTEAFF.

V is TRBV9 and J is TRBJ1-1, with 12 bases lining up with TRBD1. The CDR3 consists of 18 residues. Germline V lookup: CDR1 SGDLS, CDR2 YYNGEE. V trimming: 0 bases; J trimming: 0 bases; junction bases outside the gene matches: 6. CDR3 sequence (DNA): TGTGCCAGCAGCGTAGCTTGGGGACAGGGGGCCCTGAACACTGAAGCTTTCTTT. Encoded protein: CASSVAWGQGALNTEAFF.

The chain combines TRBV19 with TRBJ2-7; D might be TRBD2 (6 bases). V dropped 3 bases and J dropped 3 bases, with 15 bases sitting between them. This CDR3 has 15 residues. CDR1 and CDR2 (germline): LNHDA, SQIVND (reference sequence). The CDR3 region is CASSMGRSGLYEQYF. CDR3 bases: TGTGCCAGTAGTATGGGGCGTAGCGGCCTCTACGAGCAGTACTTC.